The 2 T cell receptor beta chains reported below all come from one sample, sequenced in a study of blood T cell repertoires in COVID-19. Assay: immunoSEQ multiplex PCR; the TCRdb copy retains only in-frame clones and omits some. The sample consists of approximately 180,000 clones, 80% to 90% of them appearing once. Sequenced: peripheral blood. All receptors come from a man aged 55-75 years with acute or convalescent COVID-19.

This chain uses TRBV5-5 with TRBJ1-5; TRBD1 is a possible D gene (6 bases). This CDR3 region has 17 residues. Germline assignment: CDR1 SGHKS and CDR2 YYEKEE (reference sequence). V dropped 5 bases and J dropped 0 bases, with 18 bases sitting between them. This chain's CDR3 is CASSKSDGQYSNQPQHF. CDR3 DNA sequence: TGTGCCAGCAGTAAGTCGGACGGACAGTATAGCAATCAGCCCCAGCATTTT.

The chain carries TRBV3-1 (or the pseudogene TRBV3-2) and TRBJ1-2; D not resolved. Germline V gene lookup returns CDR1 LGHDT and CDR2 YNNKEL (reference sequence). V lost 4 bases, J lost 5 bases, and 14 bases lay in between. The CDR3 runs 14 residues. For the CDR3, the DNA is TGTGCCAGCAGCCTGACGGGAGACGGATATGGCTACACCTTC. Its translation is CASSLTGDGYGYTF.